This T cell receptor (beta chain) was identified in a study of T cells after yellow fever vaccination. The table lists this clonotype with many counts. Each CDR3 protein gets one entry after TCRdb re-called the 5' RACE reads with MiXCR. Found here are about 310,000 distinct CDR3 sequences, roughly 3.5% of them singletons; the top ten hold around 24%. Germline V gives CDR1 SGDLS, CDR2 YYNGEE. Deletions cut 4 bases from V and 8 bases from J, with 13 bases between. The CDR3 has 13 residues. The sequenced sample was PBMCs, obtained on the day of the yellow fever booster vaccination. The receptor was derived from a man younger than 30 who received the YFV17D yellow fever vaccine. This sequence joins TRBV9 and TRBJ2-1; TRBD2 is a possible D gene (7 bases). The CDR3 nucleotides are TGTGCCAGCAGCCCAAGGGGGGGGGATGAGCAGTTCTTC. Its translation is CASSPRGGDEQFF.